The 29 T cell receptor beta chains presented below share a single source sample, sequenced in a study of cytomegalovirus exposure and HLA in healthy donors. This PCR relied on a set of 60 Vbeta primers and 13 Jbeta primers. Repertoires were generated with immunoSEQ multiplex PCR, while TCRdb's copy carries only in-frame clones and drops some. The sample has about 94,000 clones, roughly four fifths seen once; the top ten hold about 9.4%. Material: PBMCs. Receptors originate from a human donor in good health.

The chain joins TRBV12-5 to TRBJ2-2; 9 bases fit TRBD1. The CDR3 extends over 15 amino acids. Germline-derived CDR1 and CDR2 are LGHNT and FRNRAP. The junction had 6 bases not matched to a gene; V was cut back by 6 bases and J by 4 bases. The CDR3 region has the DNA TGTGCTAGTGGCCGGACAGGGGTGAGCACCGGGGAGCTGTTTTTT. It is translated as CASGRTGVSTGELFF.

This clone appeared once. This chain joins TRBV28 and TRBJ2-2; possible D gene TRBD1, 5 bases. The ends were cut back, 8 bases at V and 1 base at J, with 8 bases in the middle. The CDR3 totals 13 residues. CDR1 MDHEN and CDR2 SYDVKM come from the germline V gene. The DNA of the CDR3 is TGTGCCAGCGCCCAGGGGAACACCGGGGAGCTGTTTTTT. Its translation is CASAQGNTGELFF.

The chain combines TRBV27 with TRBJ2-1; unclear D gene. Germline values: CDR1 MNHEY, CDR2 SMNVEV (reference sequence). Trimming removed 4 bases at V and 9 bases at J, with 10 bases between. The CDR3 runs 12 residues. The CDR3 is CASSSHWSEQFF. In DNA form, the CDR3 reads TGTGCCAGCAGTTCCCACTGGAGTGAGCAGTTCTTC.

The chain combines TRBV7-9 with TRBJ2-7, with TRBD2 identical over 8 bases. The CDR3 is made up of 12 amino acids. The V gene end was trimmed by 4 bases and the J gene end by 9 bases; junction bases not matched to a gene: 5. Germline V lookup: CDR1 SEHNR, CDR2 FQNEAQ (reference sequence). The CDR3 DNA sequence: TGTGCCAGCAGCTCGGGGACTAGTCCGCAGTACTTC. Protein product: CASSSGTSPQYF.

This clone was counted a few times. The V and J genes are TRBV9 and TRBJ1-1, with D unclear. CDR1 SGDLS and CDR2 YYNGEE come from the germline V gene. V was shortened by 4 bases and J by 0 bases, with 10 bases between the two germline ends. The CDR3 sequence is 14 residues long. The CDR3 reads CASSPTGVNTEAFF. The CDR3 DNA reads TGTGCCAGCAGCCCTACCGGGGTGAACACTGAAGCTTTCTTT.

Details on this clone: This sample also contains other DNA sequences that code for the same CDR3. CDR3 DNA: TGTGCCATCAGTGACTCCTCCGGGACTAGTCCCCCAGGGCAGTACTTC. Protein: CAISDSSGTSPPGQYF. The rearrangement joins TRBV10-3 to TRBJ2-7; 8 bases are shared with TRBD2. The V and J ends lost 3 bases and 9 bases, in that order; junction bases with no gene match: 16. Per the germline V gene, CDR1 is ENHRY and CDR2 is SYGVKD. This CDR3 comprises 16 residues.

In nucleotides, the CDR3 is TGTGCCAGCAGCGCAGACAGGGCCGGGCCCACAGATACGCAGTATTTT. Translated: CASSADRAGPTDTQYF. The chain carries TRBV7-9 and TRBJ2-3; TRBD1 matches at 7 bases. From germline, CDR1 is SEHNR and CDR2 FQNEAQ (reference sequence). This CDR3 contains 16 residues. V was clipped by 5 bases and J by 2 bases; unmatched bases: 10. Supplemented by reference TRBV7-9 and TRBJ2-3, the full variable domain reads DTGVSQNPRHKITKRGQNVTFRCDPISEHNRLYWYRQTLGQGPEFLTYFQNEAQLEKSRLLSDRFSAERPKGSFSTLEIQRTEQGDSAMYLCASSADRAGPTDTQYFGPGTRLTVL.

V gene TRBV2 combines with J gene TRBJ2-7; D gene uncertain. Germline assignment: CDR1 SNHLY and CDR2 FYNNEI. The CDR3 contains 12 residues. V lost 6 bases and J 1 base, leaving 7 bases between the germline ends. The CDR3 here is CASSRQSYEQYF. CDR3 DNA: TGTGCCAGCAGCAGACAATCCTACGAGCAGTACTTC.

The chain is built from TRBV7-2 and TRBJ1-5; tentative D call: TRBD1 (5 bases). Looked up from germline, CDR1 is SGHTA and CDR2 is FQGNSA. Trimming took off 1 base at V and 2 bases at J, with 9 bases between the two ends. CDR3 size: 15 residues. The CDR3 loop reads CASSLEQAGNQPQHF. In DNA, the CDR3 is TGTGCCAGCAGCTTAGAACAGGCTGGCAATCAGCCCCAGCATTTT.

The chain employs TRBV27 and TRBJ1-2; D unclear. There are 14 residues in the CDR3. The germline V and J ends were trimmed by 2 bases and 7 bases, with 14 bases remaining between them. CDR1 and CDR2 (germline): MNHEY, SMNVEV (reference sequence). The CDR3 loop is CASSLRRGFTGYTF. The CDR3 DNA reads as TGTGCCAGCAGTTTAAGGAGAGGGTTTACTGGCTACACCTTC.

This chain connects TRBV28 to TRBJ2-7; D is possibly TRBD2 (5 bases). V shed 8 bases and J shed 0 bases, with 17 bases lying between them. Germline V lookup: CDR1 MDHEN, CDR2 SYDVKM. This CDR3 has 15 amino acids. For the CDR3, the DNA is TGTGCCAGCCATTATTCGGTCGGGGACTCCTACGAGCAGTACTTC. As protein: CASHYSVGDSYEQYF. Full variable domain (outside the CDR3, taken from reference TRBV28 and TRBJ2-7): DVKVTQSSRYLVKRTGEKVFLECVQDMDHENMFWYRQDPGLGLRLIYFSYDVKMKEKGDIPEGYSVSREKKERFSLILESASTNQTSMYLCASHYSVGDSYEQYFGPGTRLTVT.

The chain joins TRBV7-9 to TRBJ2-5; 10 nucleotides agree with TRBD1. CDR1 and CDR2 from the germline V gene are SEHNR and FQNEAQ (reference sequence). The CDR3 extends over 15 amino acids. J was trimmed by 4 bases and V by 5 bases; bases with no gene match: 7. The CDR3 sequence: CASSGHRDRGETQYF. In DNA, the CDR3 is TGTGCCAGCAGCGGCCACCGGGACAGGGGAGAGACCCAGTACTTC.

A few counts support this clone. The chain uses TRBV19 and TRBJ2-7; possibly TRBD2 for D (6 bases). This CDR3 spans 15 amino acids. Per the germline V gene, CDR1 is LNHDA and CDR2 is SQIVND (reference sequence). The V end lost 9 bases, the J end lost 4 bases, and 22 bases lay between the germline ends. DNA of the CDR3: TGTGCCAGGCCGTATCTAGCCGGGGGTCCTTACGAGCAGTACTTC. The encoded protein is CARPYLAGGPYEQYF.

The chain has TRBV5-1 and TRBJ1-1, with 7 bases identical to TRBD1. The CDR3 contains 15 residues. Germline values: CDR1 SGHRS, CDR2 YFSETQ. V lost 4 bases and J lost 6; bases outside the gene matches: 12. CDR3 coding DNA: TGCGCCAGCAGCGGAGGACAGGACCTTGGCGCTGAAGCTTTCTTT. Translating it yields CASSGGQDLGAEAFF.

V is TRBV6-1 and J is TRBJ1-5, with TRBD1 as a possible D gene (5 bases). The germline V gene has CDR1 MNHNS and CDR2 SASEGT. The germline V and J ends were trimmed by 4 bases and 2 bases, with 12 bases remaining between them. The CDR3 sequence is 15 residues long. Here the CDR3 reads CASSVRDYGNQPQHF. DNA of the CDR3: TGTGCCAGCAGTGTCAGGGATTATGGCAATCAGCCCCAGCATTTT.

The V and J genes are TRBV27 and TRBJ2-7; 8 nucleotides align to TRBD2. The CDR3 consists of 14 residues. V lost 5 bases, J lost 2 bases, and 5 bases stayed unmatched. Germline V CDR1 and CDR2: MNHEY, SMNVEV (reference sequence). The CDR3 spells CASSKAGAAYEQYF. The CDR3 DNA reads TGTGCCAGCAGTAAAGCGGGAGCGGCCTACGAGCAGTACTTC.

V and J are TRBV7-3 and TRBJ2-3; no firm D call. The V end lost 1 base, the J end lost 0 bases, and 8 bases lay between the germline ends. The CDR3 is 15 residues long. Germline-derived CDR1 and CDR2 are SGHTA and FQGTGA. The CDR3 sequence is CASSLMAVSTDTQYF. Here the CDR3 DNA reads TGTGCCAGCAGCTTAATGGCCGTTAGCACAGATACGCAGTATTTT.

The chain employs TRBV7-3 and TRBJ2-2; weak D call: TRBD2 (7 bases). The CDR3 consists of 15 residues. Germline values: CDR1 SGHTA, CDR2 FQGTGA. The V end lost 2 bases, the J end lost 8 bases, and 15 bases lay between the germline ends. DNA for the CDR3: TGTGCCAGCAGCTTACGTGGGGGGGCCTCGGGGGAGCTGTTTTTT. Encoded protein: CASSLRGGASGELFF.

This clone was seen a handful of times. The CDR3, as DNA: TGTGCCAGCTCACCACGCCTAGCGGGAGGGGAAAACACAGATACGCAGTATTTT. Protein sequence: CASSPRLAGGENTDTQYF. The chain couples TRBV18 to TRBJ2-3; 12 nucleotides line up with TRBD2. Germline CDR1 KGHSH, CDR2 LQKENI. Germline trimming cut 1 base from V and 2 bases from J; bases unmatched to any gene: 7. The CDR3 length is 18 residues.

The chain joins TRBV4-2 to TRBJ1-2; D possibly corresponds to TRBD1 (5 bases). Between the trimmed V and J ends, which lost 3 bases and 4 bases, there was a span of 15 bases. There are 15 residues in the CDR3. Germline loops: CDR1 LGHNA, CDR2 YNFKEQ. The CDR3 spells CASSHQLQGIYGYTF. CDR3 nucleotides: TGTGCCAGCAGCCACCAACTCCAGGGTATCTATGGCTACACCTTC.

The chain uses TRBV27 and TRBJ2-7, with 9 bases aligning to TRBD1. The CDR3 spans 16 residues. The V gene end was trimmed by 5 bases and the J gene end by 4 bases; junction bases not matched to a gene: 12. CDR1 and CDR2 (germline): MNHEY, SMNVEV (reference sequence). The CDR3 sequence is CASSRVTGGGMYEQYF. For the CDR3, the DNA is TGTGCCAGCAGTCGGGTGACAGGGGGGGGAATGTACGAGCAGTACTTC.

The chain couples TRBV19 to TRBJ2-7, with a possible D match to TRBD2 (5 bases). CDR1 is LNHDA, CDR2 SQIVND, per germline (reference sequence). The V gene lost 9 bases and the J gene lost 1 base, with 19 bases spanning the gap. The CDR3 length is 15 residues. CDR3 sequence (DNA): TGTGCCAGCAGCGACTTCCGGGGTAAATCCTACGAGCAGTACTTC. It codes for CASSDFRGKSYEQYF.

This chain links TRBV2 with TRBJ1-3; possible D gene TRBD1, 5 bases. Trimming cost V 5 bases and J 2 bases, with 16 bases left between them. From germline, CDR1 is SNHLY and CDR2 FYNNEI. There are 16 residues in the CDR3. The CDR3 coding sequence is TGTGCCAGCAGTCCCCGGGGGGGGGAAACTGGAAACACCATATATTTT. This sequence encodes CASSPRGGETGNTIYF.

The genes are TRBV19 and TRBJ2-3; TRBD2 is a possible D gene (5 bases). The V end lost 6 bases, the J end lost 4 bases, and 11 bases lay between the germline ends. Germline V CDR1 and CDR2: LNHDA, SQIVND (reference sequence). There are 13 residues in the CDR3. CDR3 nucleotide sequence: TGTGCCAGTAGGAGGGTGTCGGCAGATACGCAGTATTTT. Protein: CASRRVSADTQYF.

The J gene is TRBJ1-3, the V gene TRBV6-6; D not resolved. The length of the CDR3 is 15 residues. Trimming removed 0 bases from V and 4 bases from J, with 10 bases in between. From germline, CDR1 is MNHNY and CDR2 SVGAGI (reference sequence). The CDR3 nucleotides read TGTGCCAGCAGTTACTCCCCGAGGCTAGGAAACACCATATATTTT. Protein: CASSYSPRLGNTIYF.

This sequence joins TRBV27 and TRBJ1-2; the D gene is possibly TRBD1 (5 bases). V lost 3 bases to trimming and J lost 6 bases, with 11 bases between them. The germline V gene encodes CDR1 MNHEY and CDR2 SMNVEV (reference sequence). The CDR3 runs 13 residues. The CDR3 bases are TGTGCCAGCAGTTTGGGGGGGAGGAATGGCTACACCTTC. The encoded protein is CASSLGGRNGYTF.

The CDR3 region is CASRPDRASTEAFF. The CDR3 DNA follows: TGTGCCAGCAGACCGGACAGGGCGAGCACTGAAGCTTTCTTT. The chain employs TRBV28 and TRBJ1-1; 8 positions match TRBD1. The CDR3 sequence is 14 residues long. J was trimmed by 4 bases and V by 6 bases; bases with no gene match: 7. From germline, CDR1 is MDHEN and CDR2 SYDVKM.

CDR3 amino acids: CASSSGNAAYGYTF. The CDR3 DNA follows: TGCGCCAGCAGCTCCGGGAACGCCGCTTATGGCTACACCTTC. The rearrangement uses TRBV5-1 and TRBJ1-2, with D unresolved. Germline V gives CDR1 SGHRS, CDR2 YFSETQ. The V gene lost 3 bases and the J gene lost 5 bases, with 14 bases spanning the gap. CDR3 length: 14 residues.

The chain employs TRBV9 and TRBJ2-1, with 9 bases matching TRBD1. The V gene end was trimmed by 4 bases and the J gene end by 5 bases; junction bases not matched to a gene: 10. The CDR3 totals 16 residues. Germline V gene data show CDR1 as SGDLS and CDR2 as YYNGEE. CDR3 region: CASSSEIGQGNNEQFF. CDR3 nucleotide sequence: TGTGCCAGCAGCTCAGAAATAGGACAGGGGAACAATGAGCAGTTCTTC.